A selection of T cell receptor beta chains follows, all from one sample in a study of blood T cell repertoires in COVID-19. Here immunoSEQ multiplex PCR was the method, and the copy in TCRdb shows in-frame clones only, minus some. The data contain roughly 230,000 clones, nearly 90% of them seen just once; the ten biggest clones take up 2% to 2.5%. Sequences were obtained from peripheral blood. The source of these receptors is an older woman with COVID-19, enrolled during active disease. Each CDR3 is given with its conserved first and last residue. Each record gives: clone size, J gene, CDR3 length, D gene, V gene, CDR3 DNA, CDR3 protein. A D gene is named only where the DNA matches it firmly. Rows may omit the clone size; those that give it use once, few, many or a size class.

clone size: NA
J gene: TRBJ1-2
CDR3 length: 14
D gene: NA
V gene: TRBV6-5
CDR3 DNA: TGTGCCAGCAGTTACGGGGGCGCAGAGGATGGCTACACCTTC
CDR3 protein: CASSYGGAEDGYTF

clone size: NA
J gene: TRBJ1-4
CDR3 length: 14
D gene: NA
V gene: TRBV9
CDR3 DNA: TGTGCCAGCAGCGTGGACCAGGGGTCCGAAAAACTGTTTTTT
CDR3 protein: CASSVDQGSEKLFF

clone size: NA
J gene: TRBJ2-1
CDR3 length: 16
D gene: NA
V gene: TRBV6-5
CDR3 DNA: TGTGCCAGCAGTTACTTCGGAGTAAAAGAGAGGAATGAGCAGTTCTTC
CDR3 protein: CASSYFGVKERNEQFF

clone size: NA
J gene: TRBJ2-7
CDR3 length: 14
D gene: TRBD1
V gene: TRBV25-1
CDR3 DNA: TGTGCCAGCAGTGGGACAGGGCCAGACTACGAGCAGTACTTC
CDR3 protein: CASSGTGPDYEQYF

clone size: NA
J gene: TRBJ2-1
CDR3 length: 15
D gene: TRBD2
V gene: TRBV7-3
CDR3 DNA: TGTGCCAGCAGCTTAGCCAGCGGGGGGGCCAATGAGCAGTTCTTC
CDR3 protein: CASSLASGGANEQFF

clone size: NA
J gene: TRBJ2-3
CDR3 length: 16
D gene: NA
V gene: TRBV25-1
CDR3 DNA: TGTGCCAGCAGACAGGCGGGCAGGGGCGCCGCAGATACGCAGTATTTT
CDR3 protein: CASRQAGRGAADTQYF

clone size: NA
J gene: TRBJ1-2
CDR3 length: 15
D gene: NA
V gene: TRBV6-5
CDR3 DNA: TGTGCCAGCAGTTACACAACGTGGGAGCCCCATGGCTACACCTTC
CDR3 protein: CASSYTTWEPHGYTF

clone size: NA
J gene: TRBJ2-1
CDR3 length: 15
D gene: TRBD1
V gene: TRBV30
CDR3 DNA: TGTGCCTGGAGTGCCGGGACAGGGGCGTGGGGTGAGCAGTTCTTC
CDR3 protein: CAWSAGTGAWGEQFF

clone size: few
J gene: TRBJ1-2
CDR3 length: 13
D gene: TRBD1
V gene: TRBV12-5
CDR3 DNA: TGTGCTAGTGGGGGACAGGGGACTTATGGCTACACCTTC
CDR3 protein: CASGGQGTYGYTF

clone size: NA
J gene: TRBJ1-2
CDR3 length: 15
D gene: TRBD1
V gene: TRBV19
CDR3 DNA: TGTGCCAGTAGTGTGACAGGGGGCCGGAACTATGGCTACACCTTC
CDR3 protein: CASSVTGGRNYGYTF

clone size: NA
J gene: TRBJ2-1
CDR3 length: 12
D gene: NA
V gene: TRBV7-2
CDR3 DNA: TGTGCCAGCAGCTTACAACTGGGCGAGCAGTTCTTC
CDR3 protein: CASSLQLGEQFF

clone size: NA
J gene: TRBJ1-1
CDR3 length: 15
D gene: TRBD1
V gene: TRBV19
CDR3 DNA: TGTGCCAGCGCAAAGGGACAGGGTGAGAACACTGAAGCTTTCTTT
CDR3 protein: CASAKGQGENTEAFF

clone size: few
J gene: TRBJ1-3
CDR3 length: 16
D gene: NA
V gene: TRBV18
CDR3 DNA: TGTGCCAGCTCACCGCGATACTTAGACTCTGGAAACACCATATATTTT
CDR3 protein: CASSPRYLDSGNTIYF

clone size: NA
J gene: TRBJ1-1
CDR3 length: 14
D gene: TRBD1
V gene: TRBV3-1/TRBV3-2
CDR3 DNA: TGTGCCAGCAGCCAAAACAGGGGGAACACTGAAGCTTTCTTT
CDR3 protein: CASSQNRGNTEAFF

clone size: NA
J gene: TRBJ1-4
CDR3 length: 17
D gene: NA
V gene: TRBV4-3
CDR3 DNA: TGCGCCAGCAGCCGAACCGAGGCGAGGGGGTATAATGAAAAACTGTTTTTT
CDR3 protein: CASSRTEARGYNEKLFF

clone size: NA
J gene: TRBJ2-2
CDR3 length: 14
D gene: NA
V gene: TRBV11-3
CDR3 DNA: TGTGCCAGCAGCTTAGCCGGGGGAAACGGGGAGCTGTTTTTT
CDR3 protein: CASSLAGGNGELFF

clone size: NA
J gene: TRBJ1-1
CDR3 length: 17
D gene: NA
V gene: TRBV12-5
CDR3 DNA: TGTGCTAGTGGTTTAGGGGTCATATACGGAGAGAAGGGTGAAGCTTTCTTT
CDR3 protein: CASGLGVIYGEKGEAFF

clone size: NA
J gene: TRBJ1-2
CDR3 length: 14
D gene: TRBD1
V gene: TRBV18
CDR3 DNA: TGTGCCAGCTCACCAGGGACAGGACCTTATGGCTACACCTTC
CDR3 protein: CASSPGTGPYGYTF

clone size: NA
J gene: TRBJ1-5
CDR3 length: 15
D gene: NA
V gene: TRBV19
CDR3 DNA: TGTGCCAGTAGTGCGGTGAGGAGCAGTGGTCAGCCCCAGCATTTT
CDR3 protein: CASSAVRSSGQPQHF

clone size: NA
J gene: TRBJ1-1
CDR3 length: 14
D gene: NA
V gene: TRBV3-1/TRBV3-2
CDR3 DNA: TGTGCCAGCAGCCAAGTTTCGAGGGACACTGAAGCTTTCTTT
CDR3 protein: CASSQVSRDTEAFF

clone size: NA
J gene: TRBJ2-7
CDR3 length: 12
D gene: NA
V gene: TRBV5-6
CDR3 DNA: TGTGCCAGCATGCAGGGGCCCTACGAGCAGTACTTC
CDR3 protein: CASMQGPYEQYF

clone size: few
J gene: TRBJ1-5
CDR3 length: 13
D gene: NA
V gene: TRBV5-8
CDR3 DNA: TGTGCCAGCAGCTTTTCGGGAAATCAGCCCCAGCATTTT
CDR3 protein: CASSFSGNQPQHF

clone size: NA
J gene: TRBJ2-6
CDR3 length: 16
D gene: TRBD1
V gene: TRBV29-1
CDR3 DNA: TGCAGCGCTGGGACAGGGATCCGATCTGGGGCCAACGTCCTGACTTTC
CDR3 protein: CSAGTGIRSGANVLTF

clone size: NA
J gene: TRBJ1-5
CDR3 length: 16
D gene: TRBD1
V gene: TRBV5-8
CDR3 DNA: TGTGCCAGCAGCCGGGGACAGGCTTTTAGCAATCAGCCCCAGCATTTT
CDR3 protein: CASSRGQAFSNQPQHF

clone size: NA
J gene: TRBJ1-3
CDR3 length: 15
D gene: TRBD1
V gene: TRBV7-8
CDR3 DNA: TGTGCCAGCAGCTTATCGCAGGGACAGGGAAACACCATATATTTT
CDR3 protein: CASSLSQGQGNTIYF

clone size: NA
J gene: TRBJ1-2
CDR3 length: 13
D gene: NA
V gene: TRBV6-5
CDR3 DNA: TGTGCCAGCAGAGACTTGGTTAACTATGGCTACACCTTC
CDR3 protein: CASRDLVNYGYTF

clone size: NA
J gene: TRBJ2-3
CDR3 length: 15
D gene: TRBD2
V gene: TRBV7-2
CDR3 DNA: TGTGCCAGCAGCTTAGGTCCTAGCGGGGGAGATACGCAGTATTTT
CDR3 protein: CASSLGPSGGDTQYF

clone size: NA
J gene: TRBJ1-1
CDR3 length: 13
D gene: NA
V gene: TRBV24-1
CDR3 DNA: TGTGCCACCAGTGATGCGGGGGGCACTGAAGCTTTCTTT
CDR3 protein: CATSDAGGTEAFF

clone size: NA
J gene: TRBJ2-7
CDR3 length: 15
D gene: TRBD1
V gene: TRBV11-2
CDR3 DNA: TGTGCCAGCAGCTTAGGGCCAGGGGGCAGCTACGAGCAGTACTTC
CDR3 protein: CASSLGPGGSYEQYF

clone size: few
J gene: TRBJ1-6
CDR3 length: 12
D gene: NA
V gene: TRBV30
CDR3 DNA: TGTGCCTGGGCAGGTAGTAATTCACCCCTCCACTTT
CDR3 protein: CAWAGSNSPLHF

clone size: once
J gene: TRBJ1-1
CDR3 length: 12
D gene: NA
V gene: TRBV6-5
CDR3 DNA: TGTGCCAGCAGAAGGACAGTTCTTGAAGCTTTCTTT
CDR3 protein: CASRRTVLEAFF

clone size: NA
J gene: TRBJ1-1
CDR3 length: 15
D gene: TRBD1
V gene: TRBV9
CDR3 DNA: TGTGCCAGCAGCTCCCAAATACAGGGGGCTTCTGAAGCTTTCTTT
CDR3 protein: CASSSQIQGASEAFF

clone size: NA
J gene: TRBJ2-1
CDR3 length: 15
D gene: TRBD2
V gene: TRBV7-3
CDR3 DNA: TGTGCCAGCAGCTACGGACTAGCGGGGGCGAATGAGCAGTTCTTC
CDR3 protein: CASSYGLAGANEQFF

clone size: NA
J gene: TRBJ1-4
CDR3 length: 12
D gene: NA
V gene: TRBV7-9
CDR3 DNA: TGTGCCAGCAGCCGTCCCGGGGAAAAACTGTTTTTT
CDR3 protein: CASSRPGEKLFF

clone size: NA
J gene: TRBJ1-5
CDR3 length: 16
D gene: NA
V gene: TRBV19
CDR3 DNA: TGTGCCAGTAGTATAGTAGGGGTTGGGGGCAATCAGCCCCAGCATTTT
CDR3 protein: CASSIVGVGGNQPQHF

clone size: once
J gene: TRBJ1-3
CDR3 length: 17
D gene: TRBD1
V gene: TRBV5-5
CDR3 DNA: TGTGCCAGCAGCTTCGCTACCCAGGGGGCAAGTGGAAACACCATATATTTT
CDR3 protein: CASSFATQGASGNTIYF

clone size: NA
J gene: TRBJ1-3
CDR3 length: 15
D gene: NA
V gene: TRBV3-1/TRBV3-2
CDR3 DNA: TGTGCCAGCAGCCTGACCTGGGGGGGCGGAAACACCATATATTTT
CDR3 protein: CASSLTWGGGNTIYF

clone size: NA
J gene: TRBJ1-5
CDR3 length: 15
D gene: NA
V gene: TRBV10-3
CDR3 DNA: TGTGCCATCAGTGAGTCGTCAGGGTTGAATCAGCCCCAGCATTTT
CDR3 protein: CAISESSGLNQPQHF

clone size: NA
J gene: TRBJ2-7
CDR3 length: 13
D gene: TRBD1
V gene: TRBV19
CDR3 DNA: TGTGCCAGTAGTATAACAGGGGGAAACGAGCAGTACTTC
CDR3 protein: CASSITGGNEQYF

clone size: NA
J gene: TRBJ1-2
CDR3 length: 15
D gene: TRBD1
V gene: TRBV5-1
CDR3 DNA: TGCGCCAGCAGCTCAGAACCGGGACAGGCGGGTGGCTACACCTTC
CDR3 protein: CASSSEPGQAGGYTF

clone size: NA
J gene: TRBJ1-5
CDR3 length: 14
D gene: NA
V gene: TRBV7-8
CDR3 DNA: TGTGCCAGCAGCTTAGGACAGGGCAATCAGCCCCAGCATTTT
CDR3 protein: CASSLGQGNQPQHF

clone size: NA
J gene: TRBJ2-1
CDR3 length: 15
D gene: NA
V gene: TRBV4-1
CDR3 DNA: TGCGCCAGCAGCCCGCGACAGGAGATATACAATGAGCAGTTCTTC
CDR3 protein: CASSPRQEIYNEQFF

clone size: NA
J gene: TRBJ2-3
CDR3 length: 16
D gene: TRBD2
V gene: TRBV7-2
CDR3 DNA: TGTGCCAGCAGTCGTCGACTAGCGGGGGCTCTAGATACGCAGTATTTT
CDR3 protein: CASSRRLAGALDTQYF

clone size: NA
J gene: TRBJ1-1
CDR3 length: 14
D gene: NA
V gene: TRBV6-5
CDR3 DNA: TGTGCCAGCAAGGTCGGGCAGGGGATTTTTGAAGCTTTCTTT
CDR3 protein: CASKVGQGIFEAFF

clone size: NA
J gene: TRBJ1-1
CDR3 length: 15
D gene: NA
V gene: TRBV2
CDR3 DNA: TGTGCCAGCAGTGAATCCGCAGGAATGAACACTGAAGCTTTCTTT
CDR3 protein: CASSESAGMNTEAFF

clone size: once
J gene: TRBJ2-7
CDR3 length: 19
D gene: TRBD1
V gene: TRBV7-8
CDR3 DNA: TGTGCCAGCAGCCCCACACGATGGACAGGGGCCTTGAGCTCCTACGAGCAGTACTTC
CDR3 protein: CASSPTRWTGALSSYEQYF

clone size: NA
J gene: TRBJ2-7
CDR3 length: 13
D gene: TRBD1
V gene: TRBV27
CDR3 DNA: TGTGCCAGCAGCCGGGACAGGGCCTACGAGCAGTACTTC
CDR3 protein: CASSRDRAYEQYF

clone size: NA
J gene: TRBJ1-1
CDR3 length: 15
D gene: TRBD1
V gene: TRBV7-9
CDR3 DNA: TGTGCCAGCAGCTACGGACAGGGGGATCGGACTGAAGCTTTCTTT
CDR3 protein: CASSYGQGDRTEAFF

clone size: NA
J gene: TRBJ1-6
CDR3 length: 17
D gene: NA
V gene: TRBV15
CDR3 DNA: TGTGCCACCAGGTCCAACAGGGATCCTTTCTATAATTCACCCCTCCACTTT
CDR3 protein: CATRSNRDPFYNSPLHF

clone size: NA
J gene: TRBJ1-2
CDR3 length: 16
D gene: NA
V gene: TRBV4-1
CDR3 DNA: TGCGCCAGCAGCCAAGATGGTATAGGAACGGGGTATGGCTACACCTTC
CDR3 protein: CASSQDGIGTGYGYTF

clone size: NA
J gene: TRBJ1-5
CDR3 length: 16
D gene: NA
V gene: TRBV19
CDR3 DNA: TGTGCCAGTAGTATAGGGCGGGGAGTGAGCAATCAGCCCCAGCATTTT
CDR3 protein: CASSIGRGVSNQPQHF

clone size: NA
J gene: TRBJ1-2
CDR3 length: 14
D gene: NA
V gene: TRBV19
CDR3 DNA: TGTGCCAGTAGTATAAGAAGGGAGAGAGCTGGCTACACCTTC
CDR3 protein: CASSIRRERAGYTF

clone size: NA
J gene: TRBJ2-5
CDR3 length: 14
D gene: NA
V gene: TRBV5-1
CDR3 DNA: TGCGCCAGCAGCCCAGAGCAGGGTACAGAGACCCAGTACTTC
CDR3 protein: CASSPEQGTETQYF

clone size: NA
J gene: TRBJ1-5
CDR3 length: 15
D gene: TRBD1
V gene: TRBV19
CDR3 DNA: TGTGCCAGTAGTATGGCCCAGGGGGCAGGTCAGCCCCAGCATTTT
CDR3 protein: CASSMAQGAGQPQHF